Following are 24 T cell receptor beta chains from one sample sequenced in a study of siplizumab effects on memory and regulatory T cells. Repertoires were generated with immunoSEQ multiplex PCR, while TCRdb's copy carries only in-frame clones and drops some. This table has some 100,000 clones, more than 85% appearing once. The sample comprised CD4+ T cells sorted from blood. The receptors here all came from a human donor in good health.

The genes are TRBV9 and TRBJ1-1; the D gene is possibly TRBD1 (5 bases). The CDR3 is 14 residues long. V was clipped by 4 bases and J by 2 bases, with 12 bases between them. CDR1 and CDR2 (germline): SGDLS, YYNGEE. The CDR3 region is CASSIAQGNTEAFF. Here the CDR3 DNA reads TGTGCCAGCAGCATAGCTCAGGGAAACACTGAAGCTTTCTTT.

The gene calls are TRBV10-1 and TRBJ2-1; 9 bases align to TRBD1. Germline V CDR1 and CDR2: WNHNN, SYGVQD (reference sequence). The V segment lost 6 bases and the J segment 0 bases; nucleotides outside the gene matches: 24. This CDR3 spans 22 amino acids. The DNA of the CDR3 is TGCGCCAGCAGCGGGACAGGGTTACCCGGCCGTTCATCATCAAGCTCCTACAATGAGCAGTTCTTC. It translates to CASSGTGLPGRSSSSSYNEQFF.

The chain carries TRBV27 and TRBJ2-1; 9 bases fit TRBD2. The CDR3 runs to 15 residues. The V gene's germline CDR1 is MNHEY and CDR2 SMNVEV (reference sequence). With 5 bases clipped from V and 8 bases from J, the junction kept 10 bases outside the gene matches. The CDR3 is CASSKASGIFYEQFF. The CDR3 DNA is TGTGCCAGCAGTAAAGCTAGCGGGATATTCTATGAGCAGTTCTTC.

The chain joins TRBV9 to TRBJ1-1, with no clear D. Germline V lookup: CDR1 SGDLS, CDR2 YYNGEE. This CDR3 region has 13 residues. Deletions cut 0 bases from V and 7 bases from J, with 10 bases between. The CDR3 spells CASSVAGDDEAFF. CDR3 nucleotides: TGTGCCAGCAGCGTAGCTGGCGACGATGAAGCTTTCTTT.

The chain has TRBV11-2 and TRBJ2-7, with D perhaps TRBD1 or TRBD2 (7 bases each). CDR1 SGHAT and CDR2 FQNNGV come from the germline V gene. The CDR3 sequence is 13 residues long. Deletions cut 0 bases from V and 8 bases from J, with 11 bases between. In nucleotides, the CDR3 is TGTGCCAGCAGCTTAGAGGGAGGGGGCAAGCAGTACTTC. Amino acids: CASSLEGGGKQYF.

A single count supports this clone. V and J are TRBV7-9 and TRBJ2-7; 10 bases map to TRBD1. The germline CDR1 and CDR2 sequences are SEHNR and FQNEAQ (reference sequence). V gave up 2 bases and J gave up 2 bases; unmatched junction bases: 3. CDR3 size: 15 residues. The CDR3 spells CASSLTTGGTYEQYF. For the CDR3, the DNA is TGTGCCAGCAGCTTAACGACAGGGGGCACCTACGAGCAGTACTTC.

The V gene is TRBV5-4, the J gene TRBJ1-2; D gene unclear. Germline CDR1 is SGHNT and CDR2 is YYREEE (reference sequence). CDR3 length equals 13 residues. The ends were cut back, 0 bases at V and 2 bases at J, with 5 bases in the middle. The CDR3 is CASSLVGNYGYTF. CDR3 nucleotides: TGTGCCAGCAGCTTGGTCGGAAACTATGGCTACACCTTC.

This CDR3 reads CAIQEGTGELFF. CDR3 bases: TGTGCCATCCAGGAGGGGACCGGGGAGCTGTTTTTT. The chain recombines TRBV10-3 with TRBJ2-2; D is perhaps TRBD2 (6 bases). CDR1 is ENHRY and CDR2 is SYGVKD in the germline V gene. The V and J ends lost 8 bases and 5 bases respectively, with 9 bases between them. The CDR3 totals 12 residues.

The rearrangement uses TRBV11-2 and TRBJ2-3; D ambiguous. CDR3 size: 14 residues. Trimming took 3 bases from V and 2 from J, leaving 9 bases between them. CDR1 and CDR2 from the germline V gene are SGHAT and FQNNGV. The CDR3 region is CASSFGYPTDTQYF. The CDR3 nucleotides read TGTGCCAGCAGCTTCGGCTACCCCACAGATACGCAGTATTTT. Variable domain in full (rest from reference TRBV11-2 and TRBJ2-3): EAGVAQSPRYKIIEKRQSVAFWCNPISGHATLYWYQQILGQGPKLLIQFQNNGVVDDSQLPKDRFSAERLKGVDSTLKIQPAKLEDSAVYLCASSFGYPTDTQYFGPGTRLTVL.

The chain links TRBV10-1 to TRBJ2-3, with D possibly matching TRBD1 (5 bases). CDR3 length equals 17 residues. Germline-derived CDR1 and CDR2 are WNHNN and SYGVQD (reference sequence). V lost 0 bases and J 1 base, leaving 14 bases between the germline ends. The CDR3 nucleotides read TGCGCCAGCAGTGAGTCCCGGACACTATTGGGCACAGATACGCAGTATTTT. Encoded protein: CASSESRTLLGTDTQYF.

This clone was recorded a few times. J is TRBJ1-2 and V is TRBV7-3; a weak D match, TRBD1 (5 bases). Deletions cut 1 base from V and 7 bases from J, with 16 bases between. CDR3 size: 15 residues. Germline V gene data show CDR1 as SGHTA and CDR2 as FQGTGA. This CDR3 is CASSLSQGIASGYTF. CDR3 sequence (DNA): TGTGCCAGCAGCTTAAGTCAGGGTATTGCTAGTGGCTACACCTTC.

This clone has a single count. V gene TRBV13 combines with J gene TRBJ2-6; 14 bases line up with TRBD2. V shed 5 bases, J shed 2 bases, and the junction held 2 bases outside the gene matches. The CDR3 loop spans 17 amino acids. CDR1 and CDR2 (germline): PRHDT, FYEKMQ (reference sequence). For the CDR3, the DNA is TGTGCCAGCAGCCGGACTAGCGGGGGGACTGGGGCCAACGTCCTGACTTTC. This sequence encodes CASSRTSGGTGANVLTF.

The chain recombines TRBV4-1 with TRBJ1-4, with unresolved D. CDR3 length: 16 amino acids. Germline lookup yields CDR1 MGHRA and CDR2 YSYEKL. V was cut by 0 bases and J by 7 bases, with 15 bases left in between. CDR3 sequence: CASSQDPGTSVEKLFF. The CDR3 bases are TGCGCCAGCAGCCAAGATCCCGGTACTTCTGTTGAAAAACTGTTTTTT.

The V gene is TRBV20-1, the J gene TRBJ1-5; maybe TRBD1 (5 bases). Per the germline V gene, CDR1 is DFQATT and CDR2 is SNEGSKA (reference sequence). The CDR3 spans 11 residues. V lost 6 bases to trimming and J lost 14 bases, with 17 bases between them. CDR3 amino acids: CSATDRIDKHF. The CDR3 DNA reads TGCAGTGCCACCGACAGAATAGATAAGCATTTT.

CDR3 loop: CATSKGRDQPQHF. The CDR3 bases are TGTGCCACCAGCAAGGGTCGGGATCAGCCCCAGCATTTT. The V and J genes are TRBV15 and TRBJ1-5; D remains ambiguous. The V end was cut by 4 bases, the J end by 5 bases, with 9 bases between. CDR3 length: 13 residues. CDR1 is LNHNV and CDR2 is YYDKDF in the germline V gene (reference sequence).

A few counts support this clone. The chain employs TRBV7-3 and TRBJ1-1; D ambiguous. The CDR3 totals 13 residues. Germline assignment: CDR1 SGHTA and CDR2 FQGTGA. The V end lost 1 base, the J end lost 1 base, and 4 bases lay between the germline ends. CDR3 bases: TGTGCCAGCAGCTTAATGCCGAACACTGAAGCTTTCTTT. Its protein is CASSLMPNTEAFF.

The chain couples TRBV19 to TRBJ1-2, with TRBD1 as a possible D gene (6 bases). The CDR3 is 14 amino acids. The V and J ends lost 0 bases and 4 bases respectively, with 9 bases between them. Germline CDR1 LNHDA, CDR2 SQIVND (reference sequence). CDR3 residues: CASSIDRDTYGYTF. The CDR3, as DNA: TGTGCCAGTAGTATAGACCGGGACACCTATGGCTACACCTTC.

The CDR3 DNA is TGTGCCAGCAGCACACCACGGGGACCCTACAATGAGCAGTTCTTC. Encoded protein: CASSTPRGPYNEQFF. The chain couples TRBV21-1 to TRBJ2-1. TRBV21-1 is noted as a pseudogene. This CDR3 region has 15 residues.

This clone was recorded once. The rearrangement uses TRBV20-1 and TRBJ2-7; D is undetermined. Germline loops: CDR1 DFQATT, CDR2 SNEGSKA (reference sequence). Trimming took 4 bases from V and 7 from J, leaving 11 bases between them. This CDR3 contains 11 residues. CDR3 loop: CSATGIGEQYF. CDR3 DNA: TGCAGTGCTACAGGAATCGGGGAGCAGTACTTC.

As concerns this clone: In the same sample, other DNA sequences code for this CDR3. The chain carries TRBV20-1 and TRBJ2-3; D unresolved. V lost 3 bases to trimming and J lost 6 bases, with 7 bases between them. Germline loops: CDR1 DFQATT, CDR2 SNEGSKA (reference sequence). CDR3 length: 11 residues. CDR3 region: CSASDRDTQYF. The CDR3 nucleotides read TGCAGTGCTAGCGACCGGGATACGCAGTATTTT.

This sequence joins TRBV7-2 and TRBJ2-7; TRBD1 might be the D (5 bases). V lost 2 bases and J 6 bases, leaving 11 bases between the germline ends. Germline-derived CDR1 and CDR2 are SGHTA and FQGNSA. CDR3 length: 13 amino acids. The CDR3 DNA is TGTGCCAGCAGCTTATCAATGCAGGGCGAGCAGTACTTC. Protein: CASSLSMQGEQYF.

CDR3: CASSPQQETQYF. As DNA, the CDR3 is TGTGCCAGCTCACCCCAACAAGAGACCCAGTACTTC. The V gene is TRBV18, the J gene TRBJ2-5; the D is unclear. The CDR3 is 12 residues long. Per germline, CDR1 KGHSH and CDR2 LQKENI. Trimming removed 3 bases at V and 2 bases at J, with 4 bases between.

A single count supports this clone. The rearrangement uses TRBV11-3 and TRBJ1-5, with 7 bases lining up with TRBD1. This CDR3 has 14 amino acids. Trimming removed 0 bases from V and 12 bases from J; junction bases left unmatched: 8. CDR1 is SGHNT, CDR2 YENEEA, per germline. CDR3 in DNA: TGTGCCAGCAGCTTAGATTTCACGGCAGGGGGCCAGCATTTT. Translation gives CASSLDFTAGGQHF.

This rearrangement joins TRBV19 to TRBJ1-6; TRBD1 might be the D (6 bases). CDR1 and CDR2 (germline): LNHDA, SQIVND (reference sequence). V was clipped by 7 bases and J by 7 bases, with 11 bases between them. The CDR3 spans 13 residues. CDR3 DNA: TGTGCCAGTAACAGGGTGGTCAATTCACCCCTCCACTTT. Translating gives CASNRVVNSPLHF.